Below are 19 T cell receptor beta chains sequenced from a single sample in a study of metastatic and nonmetastatic thyroid tumors. TCRdb recomputed clones from the PCR reads via MiXCR. The data contain 30,000 or so clones, around 30% of them singletons. No treatment had been given to any patient before thyroid surgery. Sequencing was done on a sample of blood. The receptor set was obtained from a female donor with papillary thyroid cancer or a benign thyroid nodule (not recorded which). Some clones in this sample may be carry-over from other donors' samples.

The chain couples TRBV7-2 to TRBJ2-5; 8 bases agree with TRBD2. The CDR3 runs to 16 residues. Germline trimming cut 6 bases from V and 3 bases from J; bases unmatched to any gene: 12. Germline CDR1 is SGHTA and CDR2 is FQGNSA. CDR3 DNA sequence: TGTGCCAGCAGTCCATTCCAAGGAGCGGGAGAAGAGACCCAGTACTTC. Translated, it gives CASSPFQGAGEETQYF.

This clone was recorded at least ten times. This chain joins TRBV11-3 and TRBJ2-5; 7 nucleotides align to TRBD1. The length of the CDR3 is 15 residues. Per germline, CDR1 SGHNT and CDR2 YENEEA. The V gene end was trimmed by 1 base and the J gene end by 5 bases; junction bases not matched to a gene: 7. CDR3 DNA: TGTGCCAGCAGCTTAGGGAGACAGGGTTCGGAGACCCAGTACTTC. It translates to CASSLGRQGSETQYF.

This clone was seen ten or more times. The rearrangement links TRBV18 to TRBJ1-1; D possibly corresponds to TRBD1 (5 bases). This CDR3 has 14 amino acids. The V end was cut by 3 bases, the J end by 6 bases, with 14 bases between. The germline gives CDR1 KGHSH, CDR2 LQKENI. Here the CDR3 DNA reads TGTGCCAGCTCACCCCCAGGGATGGGCGCTGAAGCTTTCTTT. It is translated as CASSPPGMGAEAFF.

This clone appeared many times. The chain uses TRBV7-3 and TRBJ2-3, with 14 bases fitting TRBD2. Germline V gene sequence: CDR1 SGHTA, CDR2 FQGTGA. CDR3 length: 17 amino acids. The V and J ends lost 2 bases and 4 bases, in that order; junction bases with no gene match: 5. The CDR3 region is CASSLGPGLAGADTQYF. In DNA, the CDR3 is TGTGCCAGCAGCTTAGGACCGGGACTAGCGGGAGCAGATACGCAGTATTTT.

This clone was detected only once. This chain uses TRBV28 with TRBJ1-6, with D unclear. Trimming left V 2 bases short and J 14 bases short, with 16 bases between. The CDR3 covers 14 residues. CDR1 is MDHEN, CDR2 SYDVKM, per germline. The CDR3 loop reads CASSLQSGIRTLHF. The CDR3 coding sequence is TGTGCCAGCAGTTTACAGAGCGGAATTCGGACCCTCCACTTT.

Notes on this clone: Lacking the conserved final phenylalanine or tryptophan, this CDR3 likely reflects a read error. The rearrangement links TRBV6-1 to TRBJ1-2; 9 bases fit TRBD1. In germline, CDR1 is MNHNS, CDR2 SASEGT. The CDR3 sequence is 14 residues long. Losses at the gene ends were 8 bases for V and 0 bases for J; bases not matched to a gene: 4. This CDR3 is CASVGTGSNYGYTS. DNA for the CDR3: TGTGCCAGCGTGGGGACAGGGTCTAACTATGGCTACACCTCC.

This chain links TRBV20-1 with TRBJ2-7; 7 bases align to TRBD2. The V gene's germline CDR1 is DFQATT and CDR2 SNEGSKA (reference sequence). With V trimmed by 1 base and J by 10 bases, 16 bases remained unmatched. There are 15 residues in the CDR3. The CDR3 here is CSARGWEGSSYYQYF. CDR3 nucleotide sequence: TGCAGTGCTAGAGGGTGGGAGGGGAGCTCCTACTATCAGTACTTC.

This clone showed up many times. Other DNA sequences in the sample encode the same CDR3. This rearrangement joins TRBV20-1 to TRBJ1-4; 9 nucleotides match TRBD1. The CDR3 runs to 13 residues. V shed 6 bases and J 7 bases; nucleotides not matched to a gene: 6. Looked up from germline, CDR1 is DFQATT and CDR2 is SNEGSKA (reference sequence). The CDR3 sequence is CSATTGGREKLFF. Written as DNA, the CDR3 is TGCAGTGCCACAACAGGGGGCCGTGAAAAACTGTTTTTT.

This clone was recorded many times. The chain recombines TRBV6-2 or TRBV6-3 with TRBJ2-7; a possible D gene is TRBD2 (6 bases). The V and J ends lost 7 bases and 0 bases respectively, with 13 bases between them. The CDR3 sequence is 14 residues long. From germline, CDR1 is MNHEY and CDR2 SVGEGT. The CDR3: CASNLPGLSYEQYF. CDR3 nucleotide sequence: TGTGCCAGCAATCTCCCGGGACTCTCCTACGAGCAGTACTTC.

CDR3 DNA: TGTGCCTGGACGCGACAGGGGGCGATAGGGTACGAGCAGTACTTC. This encodes CAWTRQGAIGYEQYF. The genes are TRBV30 and TRBJ2-7, with TRBD1 matching over 10 bases. V shed 4 bases and J 4 bases; nucleotides not matched to a gene: 10. The CDR3 totals 15 residues. CDR1 and CDR2 (germline): GTSNPN, SVGIG (reference sequence).

This clone was detected only a few times. The chain links TRBV6-1 to TRBJ1-2; the match to TRBD1 covers 8 bases. Germline V lookup: CDR1 MNHNS, CDR2 SASEGT. The CDR3 covers 16 residues. V shed 5 bases, J shed 5 bases, and the junction held 13 bases outside the gene matches. CDR3: CASSPRVTGVRYGYTF. CDR3 coding DNA: TGTGCCAGCAGTCCTCGGGTGACAGGGGTCCGGTATGGCTACACCTTC.

The rearrangement uses TRBV20-1 and TRBJ2-7; 12 nucleotides match TRBD2. This CDR3 is built from 15 residues. CDR1 DFQATT and CDR2 SNEGSKA come from the germline V gene (reference sequence). Germline trimming cut 6 bases from V and 4 bases from J; bases unmatched to any gene: 10. CDR3 DNA: TGCAGTGCGCCTGAAACAACTAGCGGGAGGTACGAGCAGTACTTC. Protein: CSAPETTSGRYEQYF.

The chain couples TRBV28 to TRBJ2-7; 7 bases are shared with TRBD2. This CDR3 has 15 amino acids. From germline, CDR1 is MDHEN and CDR2 SYDVKM. The J segment lost 2 bases and the V segment lost 5 bases, leaving 9 bases of the junction unmatched. The CDR3 spells CASSPQLARPYEQYF. CDR3 bases: TGTGCCAGCAGTCCGCAACTAGCGCGACCCTACGAGCAGTACTTC.

This clone has a count of ten or more. The chain is built from TRBV20-1 and TRBJ1-5; a possible D gene is TRBD1 (5 bases). Per germline, CDR1 DFQATT and CDR2 SNEGSKA (reference sequence). V was cut by 5 bases and J by 6 bases, with 20 bases left in between. This CDR3 contains 15 residues. DNA of the CDR3: TGCAGTGCTCCAAGAGGCGGGGGGGAGGTTCAGCCCCAGCATTTT. This gives the protein CSAPRGGGEVQPQHF.

This clone was detected ten times or more. V and J are TRBV18 and TRBJ2-6; D remains ambiguous. This CDR3 has 16 residues. Per germline, CDR1 KGHSH and CDR2 LQKENI. Trimming left V 0 bases short and J 0 bases short, with 6 bases between. The CDR3 reads CASSPPGASGANVLTF. In DNA form, the CDR3 reads TGTGCCAGCTCACCACCGGGTGCCTCTGGGGCCAACGTCCTGACTTTC.

The table lists this clone with many counts. The chain has TRBV20-1 and TRBJ2-1; TRBD1 might be the D (5 bases). Trimming took 4 bases from V and 5 from J, leaving 12 bases between them. The CDR3 runs 13 residues. From germline, CDR1 is DFQATT and CDR2 SNEGSKA (reference sequence). The CDR3 loop reads CSATDRLHNEQFF. As DNA, the CDR3 is TGCAGTGCTACCGACAGACTTCACAATGAGCAGTTCTTC.

This clone occurred many times. The V call is TRBV10-1, the J call TRBJ2-1; 11 nucleotides agree with TRBD2. V was clipped by 6 bases and J by 0 bases; unmatched bases: 7. The CDR3 has 17 residues. Germline V lookup: CDR1 WNHNN, CDR2 SYGVQD (reference sequence). DNA of the CDR3: TGCGCCAGCAGACAAGGGACTAGCGGCCTCTCCTACAATGAGCAGTTCTTC. This codes for CASRQGTSGLSYNEQFF.

This clone was recorded at least ten times. The chain employs TRBV11-2 and TRBJ2-5, with TRBD2 matching 16 bases. The trim removed 5 bases at V and 1 base at J, leaving 7 bases unmatched. Germline V gene lookup returns CDR1 SGHAT and CDR2 FQNNGV. The CDR3 runs to 18 residues. The CDR3 region is CASSRGTSGRGAQETQYF. Written as DNA, the CDR3 is TGTGCCAGCAGCCGTGGGACTAGCGGGAGGGGGGCCCAAGAGACCCAGTACTTC.

The CDR3 region has the DNA TGCGCCAGCAGCTCGGGAGTTGGGGAAGAGCAGTACTTC. Its protein product is CASSSGVGEEQYF. The rearrangement uses TRBV5-1 and TRBJ2-7; TRBD2 is a possible D gene (6 bases). The CDR3 is made up of 13 amino acids. With 3 bases removed from V and 7 bases from J, the gap between germline ends came to 14 bases. Per the germline V gene, CDR1 is SGHRS and CDR2 is YFSETQ.